These 13 T cell receptor beta chains came from one sample sequenced in a study of chemoradiotherapy in HPV16-positive cancers. Measured with immunoSEQ multiplex PCR; TCRdb has only the in-frame clones, and not every one. The sample includes tens of thousands of clones, around 75% of them seen just once. Sampling was done from a patient who underwent chemoradiotherapy. These receptor sequences come from a human donor with HPV-associated anogenital cancer.

The genes are TRBV6-5 and TRBJ2-1, with D perhaps TRBD2 (5 bases). The germline V gene has CDR1 MNHEY and CDR2 SVGAGI. The CDR3 loop spans 14 amino acids. The germline V and J ends were trimmed by 3 bases and 9 bases, with 15 bases remaining between them. CDR3 DNA: TGTGCCAGCAGTTATACCAACACTCGGGGTGAGCAGTTCTTC. Its protein product is CASSYTNTRGEQFF.

CDR3 bases: TGTGCCAGCAGCCAGGGGGACCATAACACCGGGGAGCTGTTTTTT. Translation gives CASSQGDHNTGELFF. The rearrangement uses TRBV4-2 and TRBJ2-2; D could derive from TRBD1 or TRBD2 (5 bases each). The CDR3 totals 15 residues. Between the trimmed V and J ends, which lost 3 bases and 2 bases, there was a span of 10 bases. The germline CDR1 and CDR2 sequences are LGHNA and YNFKEQ.

V usage is TRBV28 and J usage is TRBJ2-1; TRBD2 might be the D (5 bases). The CDR3 is 15 amino acids. The V gene's germline CDR1 is MDHEN and CDR2 SYDVKM. Trimming stripped 6 bases from V and 3 bases from J, with 15 bases between. The CDR3 DNA follows: TGTGCCAGCAGCCCTCTAAGAGCGGACTACAATGAGCAGTTCTTC. Its protein is CASSPLRADYNEQFF.

The chain employs TRBV5-3 and TRBJ1-1; D uncertain. TRBV5-3 is treated as an ORF (open reading frame) with a function not yet certain. V was pared by 4 bases and J by 1 base, with 8 bases between. CDR3 length: 13 amino acids. CDR3 amino acids: CARSPIRNTEAFF. The CDR3 coding sequence is TGTGCCAGAAGCCCGATAAGGAACACTGAAGCTTTCTTT.

The chain carries TRBV7-8 and TRBJ1-4; tentative D call: TRBD1 (5 bases). V shed 5 bases and J shed 4 bases, with 14 bases lying between them. The CDR3 runs 15 residues. Germline CDR1 reads SGHVS; CDR2 reads FQNEAQ. The CDR3 reads CASSLTGRNNEKLFF. The DNA of the CDR3 is TGTGCCAGCAGCCTAACGGGGCGGAATAATGAAAAACTGTTTTTT.

Here the CDR3 reads CASSDSGGARNEQFF. The CDR3 DNA reads as TGTGCCAGCAGCGATAGCGGGGGGGCACGGAATGAGCAGTTCTTC. The gene calls are TRBV7-9 and TRBJ2-1; 11 nucleotides align to TRBD2. This CDR3 comprises 15 residues. Germline trimming cut 5 bases from V and 7 bases from J; bases unmatched to any gene: 7. Germline V CDR1 and CDR2: SEHNR, FQNEAQ (reference sequence).

The V gene is TRBV7-2, the J gene TRBJ2-5, with D possibly being TRBD2 (6 bases). V shed 9 bases and J shed 4 bases, with 12 bases lying between them. Germline V lookup: CDR1 SGHTA, CDR2 FQGNSA. This CDR3 contains 12 residues. The CDR3 DNA is TGTGCCAGTGCAGGAGGGCGAGAGACCCAGTACTTC. Its protein is CASAGGRETQYF.

This chain joins TRBV28 and TRBJ1-5; the match to TRBD1 covers 7 bases. With 6 bases clipped from V and 0 bases from J, the junction kept 11 bases outside the gene matches. Germline loops: CDR1 MDHEN, CDR2 SYDVKM. CDR3 length: 17 amino acids. The CDR3 reads CASRGGSWRRSNQPQHF. CDR3 sequence (DNA): TGTGCCAGCAGAGGGGGCTCTTGGAGACGTAGCAATCAGCCCCAGCATTTT.

This clone was counted only a few times. The V and J genes are TRBV7-9 and TRBJ1-4; TRBD1 might be the D (5 bases). The V end lost 5 bases, the J end lost 2 bases, and 12 bases lay between the germline ends. Germline V gives CDR1 SEHNR, CDR2 FQNEAQ (reference sequence). The CDR3 has 15 amino acids. The DNA of the CDR3 is TGTGCCAGCAGCCCTTCTTGGGGGACTAATGAAAAACTGTTTTTT. This encodes CASSPSWGTNEKLFF.

The chain has TRBV5-4 and TRBJ1-1, with 9 bases lining up with TRBD1. CDR3 length equals 13 residues. J was trimmed by 7 bases and V by 4 bases; bases with no gene match: 5. Germline V lookup: CDR1 SGHNT, CDR2 YYREEE (reference sequence). CDR3: CASSPGQGSEAFF. The CDR3 coding sequence is TGTGCCAGCAGCCCCGGACAGGGGAGTGAAGCTTTCTTT.

J is TRBJ2-3 and V is TRBV5-6, with TRBD2 matching 7 bases. The CDR3 sequence is 19 residues long. Germline CDR1 SGHDT, CDR2 YYEEEE. The trim removed 4 bases at V and 4 bases at J, leaving 21 bases unmatched. The CDR3 region has the DNA TGTGCCAGCAGCCCGAGACTAGCATCCCACAATGACCGCGCAGATACGCAGTATTTT. Protein product: CASSPRLASHNDRADTQYF.

The rearrangement uses TRBV5-1 and TRBJ2-2; D is unresolved. The germline V gene encodes CDR1 SGHRS and CDR2 YFSETQ. V was shortened by 5 bases and J by 7 bases, with 6 bases between the two germline ends. The CDR3 contains 11 residues. In DNA, the CDR3 is TGCGCCAGCAGTGTGAGCGGGGAGCTGTTTTTT. Protein sequence: CASSVSGELFF.

This chain uses TRBV10-3 with TRBJ2-5; 8 bases fit TRBD1. The CDR3 is 15 amino acids. Germline lookup yields CDR1 ENHRY and CDR2 SYGVKD. J lost 2 bases, V lost 5 bases, and 7 bases had no gene match. In nucleotides, the CDR3 is TGTGCCATCAGTCGGTCAGGACAGGGTCAAGAGACCCAGTACTTC. Amino acid sequence: CAISRSGQGQETQYF.